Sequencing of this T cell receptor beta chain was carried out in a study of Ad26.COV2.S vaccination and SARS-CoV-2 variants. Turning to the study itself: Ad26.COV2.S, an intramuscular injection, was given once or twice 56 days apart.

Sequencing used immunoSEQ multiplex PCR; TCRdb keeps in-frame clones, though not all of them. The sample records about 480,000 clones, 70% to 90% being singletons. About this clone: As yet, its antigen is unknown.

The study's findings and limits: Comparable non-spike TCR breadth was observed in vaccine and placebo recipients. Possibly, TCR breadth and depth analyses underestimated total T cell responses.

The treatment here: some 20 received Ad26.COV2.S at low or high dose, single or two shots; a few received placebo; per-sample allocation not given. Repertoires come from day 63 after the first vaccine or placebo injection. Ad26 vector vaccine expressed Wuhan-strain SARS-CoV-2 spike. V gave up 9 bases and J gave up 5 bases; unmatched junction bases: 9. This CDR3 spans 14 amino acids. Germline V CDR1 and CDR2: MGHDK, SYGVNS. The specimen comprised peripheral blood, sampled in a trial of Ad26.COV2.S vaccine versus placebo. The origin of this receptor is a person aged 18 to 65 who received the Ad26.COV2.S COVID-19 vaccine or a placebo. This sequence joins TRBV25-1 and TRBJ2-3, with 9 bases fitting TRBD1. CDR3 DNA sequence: TGTGCCAGTAGGACAGGGGCCGCACAAGATACGCAGTATTTT. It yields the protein CASRTGAAQDTQYF.